Listed below are T cell receptor beta chains from one sample, sequenced in a study of immune reconstitution after stem cell transplant in scleroderma. One entry per CDR3 protein results from TCRdb running MiXCR on the RT-PCR reads. The sample lists 3,500 to 4,000 distinct CDR3 sequences, approximately 5.9% occurring once. The material was obtained before or after autologous hematopoietic stem cell transplantation (not recorded which). Source of these receptors: a female donor with systemic sclerosis. CDR3s include the opening cysteine and the closing phenylalanine or tryptophan. D genes are given only for firm matches. Clone size is not always given. Where it is, it says once, few, many or a class for expanded clones.

j_call clone_size d_call v_call cdr3_nt cdr3_aa
TRBJ2-7 medium-sized . TRBV20-1 TGCAGTGCTAGAGATGGGGTGAAGCAGTACTTC CSARDGVKQYF
TRBJ2-3 medium-sized . TRBV20-1 TGCAGTGCTTTGGACTATACCACAGATACGCAGTATTTT CSALDYTTDTQYF
TRBJ1-5 medium-sized . TRBV29-1 TGCAGCGTTGGACAGGCCAGCAATCAGCCCCAGCATTTT CSVGQASNQPQHF
TRBJ1-1 medium-sized TRBD1 TRBV18 TGTGCCAGCTCAGGGACAGAGAACACTGAAGCTTTCTTT CASSGTENTEAFF
TRBJ2-1 medium-sized . TRBV5-1 TGCGCCAGCAGCTTGGTCACCGGGACTCCCGAAAGCAATGAGCAGTTCTTC CASSLVTGTPESNEQFF
TRBJ2-1 . . TRBV6-5 TGTGCCAGCAGTTACGCGTTCCGGGGCCGCAATGAGCAGTTCTTC CASSYAFRGRNEQFF
TRBJ2-5 medium-sized . TRBV29-1 TGCAGCGTTGGGCAGACCCAGTACTTC CSVGQTQYF
TRBJ1-5 medium-sized . TRBV18 TGTGCCAGCTCACCATCGGGACACTGGGATCAGCCCCAGCATTTT CASSPSGHWDQPQHF
TRBJ1-3 medium-sized . TRBV7-6 TGTGCCAGCAGCTTAGGGCAGGGCTGGGGAAACACCATATATTTT CASSLGQGWGNTIYF
TRBJ1-4 medium-sized . TRBV6-5 TGTGCCAGCAGCCTAAGACTGACAACTAATGAAAAACTGTTTTTT CASSLRLTTNEKLFF
TRBJ2-4 medium-sized TRBD2 TRBV5-1 TGCGCCAGCAAACCCCGGGGGAGCGGGGGTCTAGCCAAAAACATTCAGTACTTC CASKPRGSGGLAKNIQYF
TRBJ1-1 large . TRBV29-1 TGCAGCGTTGAGGGGAGGGACACTGAAGCTTTCTTT CSVEGRDTEAFF
TRBJ2-7 many . TRBV15 TGTGCCACCAGCAGGTTGGACGGGGGCCTGGAGCAGTACTTC CATSRLDGGLEQYF
TRBJ2-5 . . TRBV5-1 TGCGCCAGCAGCAAAGGGACCGGAGATATTCCCGTGAGGGGGACCCAGTACTTC CASSKGTGDIPVRGTQYF
TRBJ1-2 medium-sized . TRBV11-2 TGTGCCAGCAGCTTAGCGGCTCATCAGGCTTATGGCTACACCTTC CASSLAAHQAYGYTF
TRBJ1-6 large . TRBV6-5 TGTGCCACCTCCTCCAGTCAGAATTCACCCCTCCACTTT CATSSSQNSPLHF
TRBJ2-7 medium-sized . TRBV18 TGTGCCAGCTCACGTGCGGGACAGAGCTCCTACGAGCAGTACTTC CASSRAGQSSYEQYF
TRBJ1-1 medium-sized . TRBV29-1 TGCAGCGTTGACCCTTTGGGGAACACTGAAGCTTTCTTT CSVDPLGNTEAFF